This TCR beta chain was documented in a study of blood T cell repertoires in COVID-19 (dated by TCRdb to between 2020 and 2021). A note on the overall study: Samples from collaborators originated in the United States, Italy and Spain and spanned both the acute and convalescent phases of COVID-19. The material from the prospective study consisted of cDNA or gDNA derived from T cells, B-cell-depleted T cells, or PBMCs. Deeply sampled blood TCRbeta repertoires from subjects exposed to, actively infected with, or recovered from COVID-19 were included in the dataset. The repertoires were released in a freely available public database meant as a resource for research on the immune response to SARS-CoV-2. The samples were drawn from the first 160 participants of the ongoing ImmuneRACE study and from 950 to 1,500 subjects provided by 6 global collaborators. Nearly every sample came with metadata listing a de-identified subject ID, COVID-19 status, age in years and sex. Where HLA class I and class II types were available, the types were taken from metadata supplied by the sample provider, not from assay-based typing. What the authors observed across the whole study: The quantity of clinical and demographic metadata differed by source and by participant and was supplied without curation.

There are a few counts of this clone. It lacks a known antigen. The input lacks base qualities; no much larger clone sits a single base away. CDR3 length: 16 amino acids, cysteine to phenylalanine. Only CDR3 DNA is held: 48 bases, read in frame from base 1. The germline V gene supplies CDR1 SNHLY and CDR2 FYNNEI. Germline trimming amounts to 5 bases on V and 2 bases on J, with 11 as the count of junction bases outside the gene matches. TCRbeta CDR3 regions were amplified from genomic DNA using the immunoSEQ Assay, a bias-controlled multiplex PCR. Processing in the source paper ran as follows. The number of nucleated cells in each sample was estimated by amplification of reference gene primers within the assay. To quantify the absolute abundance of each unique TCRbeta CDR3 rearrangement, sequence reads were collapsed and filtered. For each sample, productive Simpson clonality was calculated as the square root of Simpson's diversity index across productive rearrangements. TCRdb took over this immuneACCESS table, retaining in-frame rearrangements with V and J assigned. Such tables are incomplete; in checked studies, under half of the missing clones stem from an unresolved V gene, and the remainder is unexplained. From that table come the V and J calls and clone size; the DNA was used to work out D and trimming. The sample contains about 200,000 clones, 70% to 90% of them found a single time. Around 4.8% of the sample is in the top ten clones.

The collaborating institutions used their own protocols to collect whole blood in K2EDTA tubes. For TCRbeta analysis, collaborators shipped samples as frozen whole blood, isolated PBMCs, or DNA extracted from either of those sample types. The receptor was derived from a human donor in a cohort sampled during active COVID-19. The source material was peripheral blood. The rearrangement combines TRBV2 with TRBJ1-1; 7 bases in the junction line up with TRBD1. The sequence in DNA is TGTGCCAGCAGTAGGGGGCCGGGGGCTATCAACACTGAAGCTTTCTTT. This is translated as CASSRGPGAINTEAFF.